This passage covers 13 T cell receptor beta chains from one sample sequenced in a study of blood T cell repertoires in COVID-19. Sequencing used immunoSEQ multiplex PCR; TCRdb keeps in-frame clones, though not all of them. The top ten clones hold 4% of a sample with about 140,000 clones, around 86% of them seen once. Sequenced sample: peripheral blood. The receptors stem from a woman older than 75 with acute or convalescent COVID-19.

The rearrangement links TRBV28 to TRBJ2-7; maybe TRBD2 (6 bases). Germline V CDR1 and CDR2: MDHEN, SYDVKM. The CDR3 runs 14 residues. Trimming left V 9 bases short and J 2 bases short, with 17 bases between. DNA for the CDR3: TGTGCCAGTGCGGGGATCCTGGGCCCCTACGAGCAGTACTTC. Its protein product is CASAGILGPYEQYF. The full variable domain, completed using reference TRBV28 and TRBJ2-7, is DVKVTQSSRYLVKRTGEKVFLECVQDMDHENMFWYRQDPGLGLRLIYFSYDVKMKEKGDIPEGYSVSREKKERFSLILESASTNQTSMYLCASAGILGPYEQYFGPGTRLTVT.

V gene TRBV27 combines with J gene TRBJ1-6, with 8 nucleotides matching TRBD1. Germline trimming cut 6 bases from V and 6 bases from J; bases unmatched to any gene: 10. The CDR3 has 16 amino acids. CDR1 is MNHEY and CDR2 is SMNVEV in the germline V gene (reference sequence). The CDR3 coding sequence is TGTGCCAGCAGCCTCAGGGGGCGCTCGGGTAATTCACCCCTCCACTTT. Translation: CASSLRGRSGNSPLHF.

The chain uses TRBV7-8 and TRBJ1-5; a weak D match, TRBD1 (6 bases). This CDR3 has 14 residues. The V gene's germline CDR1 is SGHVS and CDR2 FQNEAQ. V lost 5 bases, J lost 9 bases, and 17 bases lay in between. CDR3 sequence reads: CASSRNRVGPPQHF. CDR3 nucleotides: TGTGCCAGCAGCCGGAACAGGGTCGGTCCGCCCCAGCATTTT.

This CDR3 is CASSRGYGGYTF. In DNA form, the CDR3 reads TGTGCCAGCAGTCGAGGGTACGGTGGCTACACCTTC. V usage is TRBV7-8 and J usage is TRBJ1-2; no definite D call. Germline loops: CDR1 SGHVS, CDR2 FQNEAQ. V lost 6 bases and J lost 7, with 12 bases in between. The CDR3 contains 12 residues.

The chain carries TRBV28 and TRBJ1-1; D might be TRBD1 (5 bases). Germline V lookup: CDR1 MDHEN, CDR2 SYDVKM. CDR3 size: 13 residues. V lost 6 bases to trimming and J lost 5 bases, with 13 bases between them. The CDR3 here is CASRGPPRTEAFF. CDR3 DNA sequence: TGTGCCAGCAGGGGGCCCCCGCGGACTGAAGCTTTCTTT.

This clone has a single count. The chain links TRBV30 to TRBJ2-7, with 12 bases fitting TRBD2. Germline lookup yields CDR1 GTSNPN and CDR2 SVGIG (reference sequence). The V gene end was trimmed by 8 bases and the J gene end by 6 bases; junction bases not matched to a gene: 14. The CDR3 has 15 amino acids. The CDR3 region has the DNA TGTGCCATTGGGACTAGCGGGTGGAAGGTCATCGAGCAGTACTTC. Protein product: CAIGTSGWKVIEQYF.

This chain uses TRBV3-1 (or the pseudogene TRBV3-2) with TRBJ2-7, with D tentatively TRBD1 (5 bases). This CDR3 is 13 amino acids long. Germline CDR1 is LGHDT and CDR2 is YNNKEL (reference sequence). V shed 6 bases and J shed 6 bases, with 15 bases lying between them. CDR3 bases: TGTGCCAGCAGTCGACCCCAGGGTTTCGAGCAGTACTTC. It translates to CASSRPQGFEQYF.

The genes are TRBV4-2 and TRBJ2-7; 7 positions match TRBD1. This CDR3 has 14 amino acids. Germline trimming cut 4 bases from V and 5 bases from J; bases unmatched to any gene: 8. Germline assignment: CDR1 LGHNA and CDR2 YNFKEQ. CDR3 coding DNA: TGTGCCAGCAGCCTGGGACAGTTGGGGGACGAGCAGTACTTC. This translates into CASSLGQLGDEQYF.

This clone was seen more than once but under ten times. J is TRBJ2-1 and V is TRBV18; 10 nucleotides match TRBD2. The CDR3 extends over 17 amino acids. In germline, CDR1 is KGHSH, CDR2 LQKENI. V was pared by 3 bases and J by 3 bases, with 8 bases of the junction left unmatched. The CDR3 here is CASSPLAGVVGYNEQFF. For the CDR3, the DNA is TGTGCCAGCTCACCGCTAGCGGGAGTTGTAGGCTACAATGAGCAGTTCTTC.

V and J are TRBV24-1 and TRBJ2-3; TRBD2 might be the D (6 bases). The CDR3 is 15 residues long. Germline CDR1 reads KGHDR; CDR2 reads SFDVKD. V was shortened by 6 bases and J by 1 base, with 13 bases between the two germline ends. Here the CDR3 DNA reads TGTGCCACCAGTACGGGAGTTGTGGGCACAGATACGCAGTATTTT. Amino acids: CATSTGVVGTDTQYF.

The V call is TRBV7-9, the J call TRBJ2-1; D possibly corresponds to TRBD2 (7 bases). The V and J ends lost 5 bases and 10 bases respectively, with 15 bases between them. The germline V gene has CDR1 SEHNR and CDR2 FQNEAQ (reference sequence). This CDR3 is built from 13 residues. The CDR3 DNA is TGTGCCAGCAGCCCATCCGGGGGGCGGGAGCAGTTCTTC. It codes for CASSPSGGREQFF.

Written as DNA, the CDR3 is TGTGCCAGCAGAGGACAGGCGGCAGGTGAAGCTTTCTTT. Translated: CASRGQAAGEAFF. The V call is TRBV6-5, the J call TRBJ1-1; 7 bases match TRBD1. Per the germline V gene, CDR1 is MNHEY and CDR2 is SVGAGI. The CDR3 runs 13 residues. Unmatched junction bases numbered 8, after V lost 6 bases and J lost 7 bases.

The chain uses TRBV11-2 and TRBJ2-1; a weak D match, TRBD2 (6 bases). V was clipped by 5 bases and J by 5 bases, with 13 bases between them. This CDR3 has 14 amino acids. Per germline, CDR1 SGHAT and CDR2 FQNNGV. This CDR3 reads CASSPITGDNEQFF. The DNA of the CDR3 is TGTGCCAGCAGCCCAATAACGGGGGACAATGAGCAGTTCTTC.